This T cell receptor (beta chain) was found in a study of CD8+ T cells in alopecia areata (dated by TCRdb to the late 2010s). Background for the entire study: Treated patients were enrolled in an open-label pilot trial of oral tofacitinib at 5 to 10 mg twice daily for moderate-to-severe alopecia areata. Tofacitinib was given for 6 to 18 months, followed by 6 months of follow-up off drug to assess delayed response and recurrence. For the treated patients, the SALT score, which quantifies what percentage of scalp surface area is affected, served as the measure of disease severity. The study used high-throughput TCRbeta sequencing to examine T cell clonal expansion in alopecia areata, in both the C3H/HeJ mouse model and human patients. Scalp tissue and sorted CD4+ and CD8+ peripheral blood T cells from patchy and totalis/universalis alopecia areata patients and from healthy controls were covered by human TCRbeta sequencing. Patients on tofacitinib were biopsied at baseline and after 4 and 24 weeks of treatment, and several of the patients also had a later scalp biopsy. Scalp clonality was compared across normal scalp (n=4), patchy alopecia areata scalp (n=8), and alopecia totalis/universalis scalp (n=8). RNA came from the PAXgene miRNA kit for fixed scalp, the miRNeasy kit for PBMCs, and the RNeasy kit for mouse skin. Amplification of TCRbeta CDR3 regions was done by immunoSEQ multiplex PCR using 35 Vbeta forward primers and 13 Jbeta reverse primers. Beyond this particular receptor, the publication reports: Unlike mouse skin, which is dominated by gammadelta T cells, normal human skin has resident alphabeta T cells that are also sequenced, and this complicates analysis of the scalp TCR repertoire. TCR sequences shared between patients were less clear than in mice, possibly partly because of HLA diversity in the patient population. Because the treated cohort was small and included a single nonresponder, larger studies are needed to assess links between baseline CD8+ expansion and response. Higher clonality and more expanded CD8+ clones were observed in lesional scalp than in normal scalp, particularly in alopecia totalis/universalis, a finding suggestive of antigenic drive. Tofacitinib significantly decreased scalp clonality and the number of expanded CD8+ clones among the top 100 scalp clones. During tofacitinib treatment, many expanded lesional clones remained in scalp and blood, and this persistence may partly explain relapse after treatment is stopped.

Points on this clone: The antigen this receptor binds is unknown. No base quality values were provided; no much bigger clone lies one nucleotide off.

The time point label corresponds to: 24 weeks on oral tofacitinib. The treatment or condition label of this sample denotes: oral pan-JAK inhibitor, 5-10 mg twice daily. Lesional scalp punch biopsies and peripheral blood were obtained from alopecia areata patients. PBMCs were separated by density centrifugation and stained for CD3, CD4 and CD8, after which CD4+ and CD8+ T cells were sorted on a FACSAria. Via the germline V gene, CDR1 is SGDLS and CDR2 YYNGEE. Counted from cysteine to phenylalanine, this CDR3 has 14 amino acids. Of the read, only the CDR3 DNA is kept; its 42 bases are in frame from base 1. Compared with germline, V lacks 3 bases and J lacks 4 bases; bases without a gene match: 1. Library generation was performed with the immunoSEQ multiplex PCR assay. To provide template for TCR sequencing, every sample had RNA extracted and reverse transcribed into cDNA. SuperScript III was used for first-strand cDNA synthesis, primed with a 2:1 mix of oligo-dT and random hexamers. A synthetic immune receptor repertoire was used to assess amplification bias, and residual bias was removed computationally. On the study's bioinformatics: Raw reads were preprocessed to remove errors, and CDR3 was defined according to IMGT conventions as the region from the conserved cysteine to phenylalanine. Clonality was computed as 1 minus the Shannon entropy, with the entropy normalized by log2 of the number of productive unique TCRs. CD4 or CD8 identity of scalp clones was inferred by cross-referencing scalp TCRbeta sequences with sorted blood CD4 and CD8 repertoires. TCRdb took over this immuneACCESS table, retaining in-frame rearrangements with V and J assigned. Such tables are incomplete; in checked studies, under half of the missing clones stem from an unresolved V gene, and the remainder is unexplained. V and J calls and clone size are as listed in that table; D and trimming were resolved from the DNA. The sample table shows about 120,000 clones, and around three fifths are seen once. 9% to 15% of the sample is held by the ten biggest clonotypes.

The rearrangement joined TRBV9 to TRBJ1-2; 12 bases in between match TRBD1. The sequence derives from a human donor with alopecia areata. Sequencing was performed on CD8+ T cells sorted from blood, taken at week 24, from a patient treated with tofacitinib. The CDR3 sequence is CASSGDRGPYGYTF. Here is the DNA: TGTGCCAGCAGCGGGGACAGGGGGCCCTATGGCTACACCTTC.